These 27 T cell receptor beta chains were all obtained from the same sample, sequenced in a study of OX40 agonist ivuxolimab in advanced cancers. Using immunoSEQ multiplex PCR, the repertoire was profiled, and TCRdb retains in-frame clones only, with some absent. The data contain more than 20,000 clones, around 85% of them singletons. The source material was CD4+ or CD8+ T cells sorted from blood, sampled in a trial of the OX40 agonist ivuxolimab. Receptors originate from an adult with an advanced solid tumor such as melanoma, head and neck, liver or kidney cancer.

V gene TRBV11-1 combines with J gene TRBJ2-2; a possible D gene is TRBD2 (5 bases). Trimming stripped 5 bases from V and 7 bases from J, with 23 bases between. CDR1 is SGHAT and CDR2 is FQDESV in the germline V gene (reference sequence). The CDR3 consists of 17 residues. The CDR3 DNA follows: TGTGCCAGCAGCGCAGGCCCTCTAGCCTACAAGGGCGGGGAGCTGTTTTTT. Encoded protein: CASSAGPLAYKGGELFF.

The chain uses TRBV4-3 and TRBJ1-4; a weak D match, TRBD1 (6 bases). Trimming stripped 0 bases from V and 7 bases from J, with 12 bases between. The CDR3 runs to 15 residues. The germline V gene encodes CDR1 LGHNA and CDR2 YSLEER. CDR3 sequence reads: CASSQDGGLIEKLFF. CDR3 sequence (DNA): TGCGCCAGCAGCCAAGACGGGGGCCTGATTGAAAAACTGTTTTTT.

The V gene is TRBV10-3, the J gene TRBJ2-5; 8 bases agree with TRBD2. CDR1 is ENHRY and CDR2 is SYGVKD in the germline V gene. V shed 2 bases, J shed 5 bases, and the junction held 7 bases outside the gene matches. The CDR3 runs 15 residues. Here the CDR3 reads CAISEPTGGLETQYF. As DNA, the CDR3 is TGTGCCATCAGTGAGCCGACGGGGGGGCTGGAGACCCAGTACTTC.

V is TRBV27 and J is TRBJ2-7; 7 nucleotides agree with TRBD1. The length of the CDR3 is 13 residues. The junction had 3 bases not matched to a gene; V was cut back by 4 bases and J by 3 bases. Germline loops: CDR1 MNHEY, CDR2 SMNVEV (reference sequence). The CDR3 spells CASSYRGSYEQYF. The CDR3 DNA sequence: TGTGCCAGCAGTTACAGGGGCAGCTACGAGCAGTACTTC.

The V and J genes are TRBV28 and TRBJ1-1; perhaps TRBD1 as D (5 bases). This CDR3 comprises 15 residues. V dropped 2 bases and J dropped 5 bases, with 15 bases sitting between them. The V gene's germline CDR1 is MDHEN and CDR2 SYDVKM. CDR3 coding DNA: TGTGCCAGCAGTTTAAGGCCAGGGAGAGGGACTGAAGCTTTCTTT. Residues: CASSLRPGRGTEAFF.

This sequence joins TRBV7-9 and TRBJ1-1, with TRBD1 as a possible D gene (5 bases). V lost 3 bases and J 8 bases, leaving 22 bases between the germline ends. The CDR3 spans 16 residues. Germline assignment: CDR1 SEHNR and CDR2 FQNEAQ (reference sequence). CDR3 coding DNA: TGTGCCAGCAGCTTCCGGTCAGCCGACAGCGGAAGGGAAGCTTTCTTT. It yields the protein CASSFRSADSGREAFF.

V gene TRBV13 combines with J gene TRBJ2-2; weak D call: TRBD1 (6 bases). Germline V lookup: CDR1 PRHDT, CDR2 FYEKMQ (reference sequence). The CDR3 length is 15 residues. The V and J ends lost 4 bases and 0 bases respectively, with 9 bases between them. DNA of the CDR3: TGTGCCAGCAGCTCCCGGACAGCGAACACCGGGGAGCTGTTTTTT. It specifies CASSSRTANTGELFF.

CDR3 loop: CASSFPRDRDLTDTQYF. CDR3 DNA: TGTGCCAGCAGTTTCCCACGGGACAGGGATTTAACAGATACGCAGTATTTT. The rearrangement uses TRBV7-9 and TRBJ2-3; TRBD1 agrees at 9 bases. The CDR3 has 17 residues. Germline V gene data show CDR1 as SEHNR and CDR2 as FQNEAQ (reference sequence). Trimming at V came to 6 bases and at J to 3 bases, leaving 13 bases not matched to a gene.

This clone was found a few times. The J gene is TRBJ1-6, the V gene TRBV27, with D possibly being TRBD1 (6 bases). Trimming removed 2 bases from V and 1 base from J, with 12 bases in between. Germline V CDR1 and CDR2: MNHEY, SMNVEV (reference sequence). The CDR3 extends over 17 amino acids. The CDR3 region has the DNA TGTGCCAGCAGTTTAGAGGCAGGGGCGTCCTATAATTCACCCCTCCACTTT. Protein: CASSLEAGASYNSPLHF.

This chain uses TRBV11-2 with TRBJ2-3; D is unclear. Trimming removed 1 base at V and 2 bases at J, with 7 bases between. The CDR3 totals 14 residues. In germline, CDR1 is SGHAT, CDR2 FQNNGV. The DNA for the CDR3 is TGTGCCAGCAGCTTAGCCCCTTTCACAGATACGCAGTATTTT. Residues: CASSLAPFTDTQYF.

V is TRBV6-1 and J is TRBJ2-3; 7 bases fit TRBD2. V was pared by 8 bases and J by 2 bases, with 4 bases of the junction left unmatched. The germline V gene has CDR1 MNHNS and CDR2 SASEGT. There are 13 residues in the CDR3. The CDR3 coding sequence is TGTGCCAGCGGGAGCGGGGACACAGATACGCAGTATTTT. Its translation: CASGSGDTDTQYF.

The chain joins TRBV28 to TRBJ1-2; 7 bases line up with TRBD1. Unmatched junction bases numbered 17, after V lost 6 bases and J lost 4 bases. This CDR3 spans 17 amino acids. Germline V gene sequence: CDR1 MDHEN, CDR2 SYDVKM. CDR3 nucleotide sequence: TGTGCCAGCAGGTTCCGGGACAGCAACTCCCTGTTCTATGGCTACACCTTC. Encoded protein: CASRFRDSNSLFYGYTF.

The V and J genes are TRBV10-3 and TRBJ2-7; D is perhaps TRBD1 or TRBD2 (5 bases each). This CDR3 spans 14 amino acids. V lost 0 bases and J lost 2, with 8 bases in between. Germline V gene sequence: CDR1 ENHRY, CDR2 SYGVKD. The CDR3 region is CAISESGTAYEQYF. The CDR3 bases are TGTGCCATCAGTGAGTCGGGGACGGCCTACGAGCAGTACTTC.

This clone was found a few times. This chain uses TRBV6-5 with TRBJ2-2; D not certain. Trimming shortened V by 2 bases and J by 6 bases, and 7 bases separated the two germline ends. The length of the CDR3 is 13 residues. CDR1 is MNHEY and CDR2 is SVGAGI in the germline V gene. CDR3 protein: CASSYGRPGELFF. In DNA, the CDR3 is TGTGCCAGCAGTTACGGGCGTCCCGGGGAGCTGTTTTTT.

The V and J genes are TRBV7-9 and TRBJ1-2; D unclear. The CDR3 sequence is 13 residues long. Germline V gene lookup returns CDR1 SEHNR and CDR2 FQNEAQ (reference sequence). The V end was cut by 2 bases, the J end by 6 bases, with 10 bases between. The DNA for the CDR3 is TGTGCCAGCAGCTTATCAGTGGGCCATGGCTACACCTTC. The encoded protein is CASSLSVGHGYTF.

The chain links TRBV7-8 to TRBJ2-7; unclear D gene. This CDR3 is 17 amino acids long. Deletions cut 2 bases from V and 0 bases from J, with 17 bases between. Germline V CDR1 and CDR2: SGHVS, FQNEAQ. The DNA of the CDR3 is TGTGCCAGCAGCTTACAGATAGGCGAAAGGAGCTCCTACGAGCAGTACTTC. Protein sequence: CASSLQIGERSSYEQYF.

The V and J genes are TRBV7-2 and TRBJ2-7, with unresolved D. Between the trimmed V and J ends, which lost 2 bases and 5 bases, there was a span of 7 bases. Germline loops: CDR1 SGHTA, CDR2 FQGNSA. The length of the CDR3 is 12 residues. The CDR3 region has the DNA TGTGCCAGCAGCTTACCCCCCCACGAGCAGTACTTC. Encoded protein: CASSLPPHEQYF. The complete variable domain, with remaining parts taken from reference TRBV7-2 and TRBJ2-7, reads GAGVSQSPSNKVTEKGKDVELRCDPISGHTALYWYRQSLGQGLEFLIYFQGNSAPDKSGLPSDRFSAERTGGSVSTLTIQRTQQEDSAVYLCASSLPPHEQYFGPGTRLTVT.

The V and J genes are TRBV2 and TRBJ2-6, with TRBD1 as a possible D gene (5 bases). The CDR3 contains 16 residues. V lost 4 bases to trimming and J lost 0 bases, with 10 bases between them. CDR1 and CDR2 from the germline V gene are SNHLY and FYNNEI. The CDR3 loop is CASSGPGFSGANVLTF. CDR3 bases: TGTGCCAGCAGTGGACCAGGGTTCTCTGGGGCCAACGTCCTGACTTTC.

This rearrangement joins TRBV5-4 to TRBJ2-7; 11 positions match TRBD1. Germline CDR1 is SGHNT and CDR2 is YYREEE (reference sequence). The V segment lost 4 bases and the J segment 2 bases; nucleotides outside the gene matches: 5. The CDR3 length is 15 residues. The CDR3 bases are TGTGCCAGCAGCCGAGGGACAGGGGGTACCTACGAGCAGTACTTC. This codes for CASSRGTGGTYEQYF.

This clone was counted only a few times. The rearrangement joins TRBV6-6 to TRBJ2-7; 8 bases fit TRBD2. CDR3 length: 16 residues. The germline gives CDR1 MNHNY, CDR2 SVGAGI (reference sequence). J lost 3 bases, V lost 2 bases, and 9 bases had no gene match. The CDR3 DNA follows: TGTGCCAGCAGTTACCCAGCAGCGGGAGTGCACTACGAGCAGTACTTC. Its translation: CASSYPAAGVHYEQYF.

This clone is categorized as medium-sized (0.01 to 0.1%). The chain combines TRBV7-2 with TRBJ1-1; TRBD1 is a possible D gene (5 bases). There are 12 residues in the CDR3. Trimming took 1 base from V and 7 from J, leaving 7 bases between them. Germline V gene sequence: CDR1 SGHTA, CDR2 FQGNSA. Here the CDR3 DNA reads TGTGCCAGCAGCTTAGGGGGGAGTGAAGCTTTCTTT. It yields the protein CASSLGGSEAFF.

This clone is medium-sized in the sample. The chain links TRBV5-5 to TRBJ2-7, with a possible D match to TRBD1 (5 bases). The CDR3 totals 13 residues. CDR1 is SGHKS, CDR2 YYEKEE, per germline (reference sequence). V was cut by 0 bases and J by 3 bases, with 7 bases left in between. CDR3 DNA: TGTGCCAGCAGCTTGGTACAGGACTACGAGCAGTACTTC. Encoded protein: CASSLVQDYEQYF. Full variable domain (outside the CDR3, taken from reference TRBV5-5 and TRBJ2-7): DAGVTQSPTHLIKTRGQQVTLRCSPISGHKSVSWYQQVLGQGPQFIFQYYEKEERGRGNFPDRFSARQFPNYSSELNVNALLLGDSALYLCASSLVQDYEQYFGPGTRLTVT.

This sequence joins TRBV7-8 and TRBJ1-1; TRBD1 agrees at 7 bases. This CDR3 has 15 amino acids. V gave up 5 bases and J gave up 4 bases; unmatched junction bases: 10. Germline V gene sequence: CDR1 SGHVS, CDR2 FQNEAQ. CDR3 sequence (DNA): TGTGCCAGCAGCCAAGGGACAGCCCTTCTCACTGAAGCTTTCTTT. Translated: CASSQGTALLTEAFF.

The rearrangement joins TRBV6-5 to TRBJ2-7; D not certain. The germline V and J ends were trimmed by 0 bases and 3 bases, with 9 bases remaining between them. The CDR3 is 14 residues long. CDR1 and CDR2 (germline): MNHEY, SVGAGI. CDR3 bases: TGTGCCAGCAGTTACTCGGGTAGCTTCTACGAGCAGTACTTC. This translates into CASSYSGSFYEQYF.

This chain joins TRBV7-9 and TRBJ1-1; 8 nucleotides agree with TRBD1. Losses at the gene ends were 0 bases for V and 5 bases for J; bases not matched to a gene: 5. This CDR3 has 15 amino acids. From germline, CDR1 is SEHNR and CDR2 FQNEAQ (reference sequence). The CDR3 here is CASSLAGTGGTEAFF. CDR3 coding DNA: TGTGCCAGCAGCTTAGCCGGGACAGGAGGGACTGAAGCTTTCTTT.

In this sample, this clone is medium-sized. The V and J genes are TRBV6-5 and TRBJ1-6; 9 nucleotides align to TRBD1. The CDR3 is 15 amino acids. The germline gives CDR1 MNHEY, CDR2 SVGAGI. V gave up 0 bases and J gave up 8 bases; unmatched junction bases: 2. The CDR3: CASSYSRTGDSPLHF. As DNA, the CDR3 is TGTGCCAGCAGTTACTCCCGGACAGGGGATTCACCCCTCCACTTT.

The V gene is TRBV13, the J gene TRBJ2-3; TRBD2 matches at 8 bases. The CDR3 is made up of 19 amino acids. J gave up 3 bases and V 0 bases, and 14 bases lay outside the gene matches. Germline values: CDR1 PRHDT, CDR2 FYEKMQ (reference sequence). Here the CDR3 DNA reads TGTGCCAGCAGCTTAGGCCCGGGGGAAGCGGGAGTTAGGACAGATACGCAGTATTTT. This sequence encodes CASSLGPGEAGVRTDTQYF. Full variable domain (remainder filled in from reference TRBV13 and TRBJ2-3): AAGVIQSPRHLIKEKRETATLKCYPIPRHDTVYWYQQGPGQDPQFLISFYEKMQSDKGSIPDRFSAQQFSDYHSELNMSSLELGDSALYFCASSLGPGEAGVRTDTQYFGPGTRLTVL.